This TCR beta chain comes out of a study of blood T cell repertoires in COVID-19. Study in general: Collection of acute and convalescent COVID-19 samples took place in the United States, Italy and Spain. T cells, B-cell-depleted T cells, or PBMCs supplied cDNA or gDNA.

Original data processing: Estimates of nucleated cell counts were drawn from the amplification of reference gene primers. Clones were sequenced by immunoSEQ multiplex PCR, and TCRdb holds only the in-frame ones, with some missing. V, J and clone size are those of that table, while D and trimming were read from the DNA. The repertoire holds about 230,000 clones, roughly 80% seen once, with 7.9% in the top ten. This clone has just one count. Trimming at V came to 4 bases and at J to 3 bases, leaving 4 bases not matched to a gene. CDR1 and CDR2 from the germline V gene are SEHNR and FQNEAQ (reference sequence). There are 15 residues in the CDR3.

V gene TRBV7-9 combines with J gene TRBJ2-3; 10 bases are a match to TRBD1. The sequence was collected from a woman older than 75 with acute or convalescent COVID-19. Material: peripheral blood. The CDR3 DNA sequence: TGTGCCAGCAGCTCGGGACAGGGGCGGACAGATACGCAGTATTTT. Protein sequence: CASSSGQGRTDTQYF.